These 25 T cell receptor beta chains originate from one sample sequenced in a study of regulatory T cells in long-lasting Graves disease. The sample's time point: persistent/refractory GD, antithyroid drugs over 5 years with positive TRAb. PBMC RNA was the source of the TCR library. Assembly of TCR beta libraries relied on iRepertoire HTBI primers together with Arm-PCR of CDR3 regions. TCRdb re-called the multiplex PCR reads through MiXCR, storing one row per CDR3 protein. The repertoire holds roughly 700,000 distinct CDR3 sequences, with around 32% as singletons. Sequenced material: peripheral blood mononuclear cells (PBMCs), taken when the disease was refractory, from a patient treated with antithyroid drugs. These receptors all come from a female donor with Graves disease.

This CDR3 is CASSIVAIEEKLFF. In DNA form, the CDR3 reads TGTGCCAGTAGTATAGTAGCGATAGAAGAAAAACTGTTTTTT. This chain connects TRBV19 to TRBJ1-4; D not certain. The CDR3 is made up of 14 amino acids. Trimming removed 1 base from V and 8 bases from J, with 11 bases in between. Looked up from germline, CDR1 is LNHDA and CDR2 is SQIVND (reference sequence).

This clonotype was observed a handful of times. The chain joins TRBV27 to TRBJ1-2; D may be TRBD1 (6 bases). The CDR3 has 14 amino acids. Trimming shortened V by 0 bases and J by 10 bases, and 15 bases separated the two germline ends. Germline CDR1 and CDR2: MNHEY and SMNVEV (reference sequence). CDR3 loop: CASSLSIQGIDYTF. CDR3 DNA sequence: TGTGCCAGCAGTTTATCGATTCAGGGGATCGACTACACCTTC.

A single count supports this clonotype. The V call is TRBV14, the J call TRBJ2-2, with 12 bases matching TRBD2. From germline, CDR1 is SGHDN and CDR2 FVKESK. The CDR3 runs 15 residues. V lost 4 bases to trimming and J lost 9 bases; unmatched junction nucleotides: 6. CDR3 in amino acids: CASSRTSGVNWELFF. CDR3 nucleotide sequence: TGTGCCAGCAGCCGGACTAGCGGGGTAAATTGGGAGCTGTTTTTT.

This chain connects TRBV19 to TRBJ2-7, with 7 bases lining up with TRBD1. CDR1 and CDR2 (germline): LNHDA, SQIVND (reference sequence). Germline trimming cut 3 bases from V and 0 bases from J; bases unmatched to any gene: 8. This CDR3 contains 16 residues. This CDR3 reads CASSIVGSGGSYEQYF. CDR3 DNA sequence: TGTGCCAGTAGTATTGTTGGTTCAGGGGGCTCCTACGAGCAGTACTTC.

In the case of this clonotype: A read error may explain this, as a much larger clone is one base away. This CDR3 is CASSPLAAGTADYGYTF. The CDR3 DNA sequence: TGTGCCAGCAGTCCCTTGGCCGCGGGGACGGCTGACTATGGCTACACCTTC. The chain combines TRBV12-3 or TRBV12-4 with TRBJ1-2; tentatively, D is TRBD1 (5 bases). V lost 5 bases, J lost 3 bases, and 22 bases lay in between. The CDR3 extends over 17 amino acids.

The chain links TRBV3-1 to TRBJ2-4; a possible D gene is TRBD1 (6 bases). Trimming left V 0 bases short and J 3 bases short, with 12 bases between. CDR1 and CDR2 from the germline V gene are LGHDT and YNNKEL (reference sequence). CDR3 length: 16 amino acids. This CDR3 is CASSQDSDRFKNIQYF. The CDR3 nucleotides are TGTGCCAGCAGCCAAGATTCGGACAGATTCAAAAACATTCAGTACTTC.

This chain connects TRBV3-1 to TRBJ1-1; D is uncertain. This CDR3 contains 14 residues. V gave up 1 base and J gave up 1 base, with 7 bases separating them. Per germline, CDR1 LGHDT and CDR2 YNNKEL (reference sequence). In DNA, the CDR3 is TGTGCCAGCAGCCAAGTTCAAGCGAACACTGAAGCTTTCTTT. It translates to CASSQVQANTEAFF. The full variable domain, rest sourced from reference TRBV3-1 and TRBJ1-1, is DTAVSQTPKYLVTQMGNDKSIKCEQNLGHDTMYWYKQDSKKFLKIMFSYNNKELIINETVPNRFSPKSPDKAHLNLHINSLELGDSAVYFCASSQVQANTEAFFGQGTRLTVV.

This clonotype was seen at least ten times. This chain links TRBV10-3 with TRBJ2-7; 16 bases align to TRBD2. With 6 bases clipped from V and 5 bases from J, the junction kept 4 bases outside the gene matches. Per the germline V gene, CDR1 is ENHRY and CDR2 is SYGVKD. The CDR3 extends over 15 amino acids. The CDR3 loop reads CAIREGLAGGDEQYF. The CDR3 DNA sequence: TGTGCCATCAGGGAGGGACTAGCGGGAGGGGACGAGCAGTACTTC.

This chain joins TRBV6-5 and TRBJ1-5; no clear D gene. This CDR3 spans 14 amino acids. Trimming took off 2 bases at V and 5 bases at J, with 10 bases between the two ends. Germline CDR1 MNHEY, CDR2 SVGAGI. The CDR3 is CASSYRGRDQPQHF. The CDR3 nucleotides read TGTGCCAGCAGTTACCGGGGTAGGGATCAGCCCCAGCATTTT.

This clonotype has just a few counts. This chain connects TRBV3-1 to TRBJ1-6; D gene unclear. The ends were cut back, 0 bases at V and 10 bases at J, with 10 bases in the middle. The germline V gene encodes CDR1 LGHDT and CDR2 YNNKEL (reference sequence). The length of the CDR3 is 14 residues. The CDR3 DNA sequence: TGTGCCAGCAGCCAAGATGGTCAACGGTCACCCCTCCACTTT. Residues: CASSQDGQRSPLHF.

The CDR3 bases are TGTGCCAGCAGCTTGTACGGAAGGTCCAACTATGGCTACACCTTC. Protein: CASSLYGRSNYGYTF. The genes are TRBV5-6 and TRBJ1-2; D not resolved. CDR3 length: 15 amino acids. Trimming left V 1 base short and J 2 bases short, with 12 bases between. Germline-derived CDR1 and CDR2 are SGHDT and YYEEEE.

This CDR3 is CASSTSGLNTEAFF. The CDR3 DNA reads as TGTGCCAGTAGCACCTCCGGATTGAACACTGAAGCTTTCTTT. This chain links TRBV19 with TRBJ1-1; D gene ambiguous. The germline V gene has CDR1 LNHDA and CDR2 SQIVND (reference sequence). This CDR3 spans 14 amino acids. V was clipped by 6 bases and J by 0 bases, with 11 bases between them.

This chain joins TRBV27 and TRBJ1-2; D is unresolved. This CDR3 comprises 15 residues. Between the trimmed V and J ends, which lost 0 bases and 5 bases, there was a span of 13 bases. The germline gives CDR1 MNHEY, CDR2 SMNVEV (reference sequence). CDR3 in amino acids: CASSLSGRIPYGYTF. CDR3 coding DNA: TGTGCCAGCAGTTTATCTGGCAGGATCCCTTATGGCTACACCTTC.

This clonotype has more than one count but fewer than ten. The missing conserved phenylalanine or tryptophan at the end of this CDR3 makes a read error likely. Written as DNA, the CDR3 is TGTGCCAGCTCACTAGGACAGGGTCGGGAGACCCAGTACCTC. It codes for CASSLGQGRETQYL. The J gene is TRBJ2-5, the V gene TRBV18; 8 positions agree with TRBD1. V gave up 4 bases and J gave up 5 bases; unmatched junction bases: 6. Germline CDR1 reads KGHSH; CDR2 reads LQKENI. This CDR3 has 14 residues.

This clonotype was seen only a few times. CDR3 DNA: TGCAGTGCTAGAGATCCGGGAAAAGAAGCTTTCTTT. Its translation: CSARDPGKEAFF. This chain uses TRBV20-1 with TRBJ1-1; no firm D call. Trimming pared 0 bases from V and 8 bases from J, leaving 10 bases between. CDR1 is DFQATT, CDR2 SNEGSKA, per germline (reference sequence). The CDR3 covers 12 residues.

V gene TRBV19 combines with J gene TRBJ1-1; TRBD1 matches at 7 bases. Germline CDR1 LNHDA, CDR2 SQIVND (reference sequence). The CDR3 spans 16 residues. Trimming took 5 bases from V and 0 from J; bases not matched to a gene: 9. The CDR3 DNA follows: TGTGCCAGTAGTCCCGTGGCAGGGGGGATGAACACTGAAGCTTTCTTT. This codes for CASSPVAGGMNTEAFF. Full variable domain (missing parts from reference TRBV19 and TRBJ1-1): DGGITQSPKYLFRKEGQNVTLSCEQNLNHDAMYWYRQDPGQGLRLIYYSQIVNDFQKGDIAEGYSVSREKKESFPLTVTSAQKNPTAFYLCASSPVAGGMNTEAFFGQGTRLTVV.

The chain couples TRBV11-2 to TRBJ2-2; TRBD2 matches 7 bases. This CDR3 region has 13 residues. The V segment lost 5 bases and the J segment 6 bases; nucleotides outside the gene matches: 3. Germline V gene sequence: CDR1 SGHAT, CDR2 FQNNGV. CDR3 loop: CASSPAGAGELFF. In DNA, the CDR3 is TGTGCCAGCAGCCCGGCGGGGGCCGGGGAGCTGTTTTTT.

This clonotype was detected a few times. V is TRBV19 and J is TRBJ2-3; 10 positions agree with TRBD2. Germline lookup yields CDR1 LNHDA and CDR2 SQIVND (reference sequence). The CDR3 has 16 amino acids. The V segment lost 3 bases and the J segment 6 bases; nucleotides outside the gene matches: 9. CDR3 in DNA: TGTGCCAGTAGTATGGCTAGCGGGAGTTCTTTTGATACGCAGTATTTT. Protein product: CASSMASGSSFDTQYF.

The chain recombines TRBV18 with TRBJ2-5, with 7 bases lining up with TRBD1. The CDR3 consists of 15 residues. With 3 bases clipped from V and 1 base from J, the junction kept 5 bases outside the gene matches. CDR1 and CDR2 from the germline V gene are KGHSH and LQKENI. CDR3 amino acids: CASSPRDRIQETQYF. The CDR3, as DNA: TGTGCCAGCTCACCCCGGGACAGAATCCAAGAGACCCAGTACTTC.

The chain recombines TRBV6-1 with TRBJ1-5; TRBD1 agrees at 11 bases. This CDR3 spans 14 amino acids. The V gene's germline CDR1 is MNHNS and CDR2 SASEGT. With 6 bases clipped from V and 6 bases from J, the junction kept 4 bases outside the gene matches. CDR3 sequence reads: CASRGTGGIQPQHF. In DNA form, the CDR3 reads TGTGCCAGCAGGGGGACAGGGGGTATTCAGCCCCAGCATTTT.

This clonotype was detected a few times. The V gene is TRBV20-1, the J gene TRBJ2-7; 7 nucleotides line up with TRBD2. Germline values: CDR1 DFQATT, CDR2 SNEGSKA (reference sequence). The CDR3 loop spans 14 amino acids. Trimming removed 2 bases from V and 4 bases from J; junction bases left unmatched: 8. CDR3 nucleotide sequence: TGCAGTGCTAGACCGAGTACTAGCGAGTACGAGCAGTACTTC. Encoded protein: CSARPSTSEYEQYF.

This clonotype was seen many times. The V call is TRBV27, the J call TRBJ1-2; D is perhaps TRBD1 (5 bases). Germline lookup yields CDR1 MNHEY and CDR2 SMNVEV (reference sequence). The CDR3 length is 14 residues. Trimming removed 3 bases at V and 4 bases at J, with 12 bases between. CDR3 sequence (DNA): TGTGCCAGCAGTTTCAATAGCGGGGGCTATGGCTACACCTTC. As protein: CASSFNSGGYGYTF.

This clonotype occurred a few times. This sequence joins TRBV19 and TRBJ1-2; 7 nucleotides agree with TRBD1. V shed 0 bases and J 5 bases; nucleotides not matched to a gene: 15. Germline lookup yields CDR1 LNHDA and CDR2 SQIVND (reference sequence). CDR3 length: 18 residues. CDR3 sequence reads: CASSIDAPRNRGLYGYTF. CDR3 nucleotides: TGTGCCAGTAGTATAGACGCCCCGCGGAACAGGGGTCTTTATGGCTACACCTTC.

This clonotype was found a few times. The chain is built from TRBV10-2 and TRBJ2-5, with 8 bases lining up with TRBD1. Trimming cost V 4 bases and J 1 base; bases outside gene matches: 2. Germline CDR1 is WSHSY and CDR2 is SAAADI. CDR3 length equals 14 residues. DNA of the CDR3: TGCGCCAGCAGTGTGGACAGGGTCCAAGAGACCCAGTACTTC. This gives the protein CASSVDRVQETQYF.

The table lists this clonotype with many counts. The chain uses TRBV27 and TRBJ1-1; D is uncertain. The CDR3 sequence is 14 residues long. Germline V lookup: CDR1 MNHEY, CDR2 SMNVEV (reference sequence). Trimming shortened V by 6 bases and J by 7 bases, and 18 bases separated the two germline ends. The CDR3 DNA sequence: TGTGCCAGCAGCTACCGTGGACGGGTGGATGAAGCTTTCTTT. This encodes CASSYRGRVDEAFF.